This paragraph reports one T cell receptor (beta chain). Its antigen remains unidentified. Individual cDNA molecules were tagged with unique molecular identifiers. MiXCR, run by TCRdb on the 5' RACE reads, gives a single entry per CDR3 protein. The sample yields tens of thousands of distinct CDR3 sequences, roughly an eighth seen once. The sample originates from a study of early T cells in non-severe SARS-CoV-2 infection. Study background: Chains stayed unpaired after sequencing of bulk RNA from unsorted whole blood.

The V segment lost 4 bases and the J segment 6 bases; nucleotides outside the gene matches: 9. CDR1 DFQATT and CDR2 SNEGSKA come from the germline V gene (reference sequence). The CDR3 spans 14 residues. Broader study findings: VDJdb matches were skewed toward anti-spike CD8 T cell responses.

The chain uses TRBV20-1 and TRBJ2-1; 7 bases are a match to TRBD1. The receptor's source is an adult who was a healthcare worker with PCR-confirmed SARS-CoV-2 infection or an uninfected control (not recorded which). The sequencing input was whole blood. This CDR3 reads CSAKTGDRTNEQFF. CDR3 DNA sequence: TGCAGTGCTAAAACAGGGGATCGGACCAATGAGCAGTTCTTC.